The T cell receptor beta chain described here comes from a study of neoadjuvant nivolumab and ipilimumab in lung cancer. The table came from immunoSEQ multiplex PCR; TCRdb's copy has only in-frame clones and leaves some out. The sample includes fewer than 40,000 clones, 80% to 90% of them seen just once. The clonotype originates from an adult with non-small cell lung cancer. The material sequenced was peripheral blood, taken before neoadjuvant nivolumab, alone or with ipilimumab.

CDR3 region: CASSGTGSSYEQYF. The CDR3, as DNA: TGTGCCAGTTCCGGGACAGGGAGCTCCTACGAGCAGTACTTC. The chain carries TRBV7-6 and TRBJ2-7, with TRBD1 matching 9 bases. V lost 9 bases and J lost 0; bases outside the gene matches: 6. The CDR3 extends over 14 amino acids. Germline CDR1 and CDR2: SGHVS and FNYEAQ. Complete variable domain (other parts from reference TRBV7-6 and TRBJ2-7): GAGVSQSPRYKVTKRGQDVALRCDPISGHVSLYWYRQALGQGPEFLTYFNYEAQQDKSGLPNDRFSAERPEGSISTLTIQRTEQRDSAMYRCASSGTGSSYEQYFGPGTRLTVT.